This T cell receptor beta chain derives from a study of T and B cells in COVID-19 patients (dated by TCRdb to 2018 to 2020). For the study in its entirety: In this study, adaptive immunity was profiled in COVID-19 patients who either had active infection or had recovered, using TRB and IGH repertoire sequencing of peripheral blood. The recovered cohort included roughly 18 patients who contributed around 21 samples, and most of those patients had mild to moderate COVID-19 that was managed on an outpatient basis. A median age of approximately 32 years was recorded in the recovered cohort versus 67 years in the active-infection cohort. Critical illness requiring mechanical ventilation or ECMO was present in most of the 20 patients in the active-infection cohort. Comorbidities linked to unfavorable COVID-19 outcome were present in about 90% of the 20 patients in the active-infection cohort. The TCR and BCR sequence repository comprised over 35 patients and 69 time points, with over 8 million TCR sequences analysed. Two patients were included in both the recovered and active cohorts because samples were available from active disease and after recovery. For the repertoire analyses, the comparison was an age-matched reference group of a few dozen healthy donors who were negative for COVID-19 antibodies. As many as 9 follow-up blood samples were taken per patient, and some of the samples covered different disease stages within the same individual.

The junction shows trimming of 6 bases on V and 2 bases on J, and the gene matches do not reach 9 bases of it. CDR1 and CDR2 are read off the germline V gene (reference sequence) as MNHEY and SMNVEV. Its CDR3 holds 16 amino acids, cysteine through phenylalanine. The read is trimmed to its CDR3 DNA, 48 bases read in frame from base 1. Broader findings and caveats from the paper: The recovered cohort had some 2,500 exclusive TCR clusters, including 31 low-pGen clusters. Blood samples from mildly ill patients during symptoms and early samples from severe cases were scarce. It was stated that prospective validation of the reported TCR clusters was required before the clusters could be put to clinical use. Specific T cell subsets (CD4+/Treg/CD8+) and sorted SARS-CoV-2-responsive or tetramer+ T cells had not yet been sequenced, and these experiments were ongoing. During active COVID-19 the TRB repertoires were highly clonal, but at recovery diversity and richness rose above the levels seen in healthy donors. Patients with COVID-19 were reported to show strongly skewed TRBV/TRBJ gene usage. The size of the cohort was considered insufficient for assessing HLA contributions to COVID-19 susceptibility or severity.

A remark on this clonotype: Its antigen target is currently unknown. The input lacks base qualities; no much larger clone sits a single base away.

The instrument given in TCRdb is Illumina MiSeq. TRB rearrangements were amplified by multiplex PCR with BIOMED2 TRB-A/B primer pools. Illumina-compatible adapters and 7-nucleotide sample barcodes were attached to the amplicons in two consecutive PCRs. All library PCRs used Phusion HS II polymerase. The amplicons were purified from gel with the NucleoSpin Gel and PCR Clean-up kit, measured on Qubit, and combined at 4 nM. Amplicon pool quality was checked on an Agilent 2100 Bioanalyzer before Illumina next-generation sequencing. For the original study's pipeline: Annotation of TRB rearrangements was done in MiXCR 3.0.8 with the default MiXCR reference library. Sequences with fewer than 2 reads and non-productive reads were filtered out, and every unique CDR3 nucleotide sequence was treated as a single clone. Clonality, diversity, richness and V-J gene usage were computed in R 3.5.1. GLIPH2 was used for TCR clustering by CDR3 similarity, and generation probabilities were calculated by OLGA. GLIPH2 clusters were kept only when the clusters contained at least four unique TCR clonotypes present in at least three individuals. In-frame beta chains were kept once TCRdb had trimmed the public reads at Q25 with fastp and called clones with MiXCR. Rows are combined by CDR3 protein, so each entry shows the most common genes and DNA. None of the V and J calls come from the authors' own analysis; TCRdb made them. The sample table contains 15,000 to 20,000 distinct CDR3 sequences; only one count was recorded for 36% of them. Jointly, the top ten make up more than 15% of the sample.

TRB repertoires were amplified using about 240-550 ng of genomic DNA isolated from blood. This clonotype was obtained from a human donor with active COVID-19. Recombination connected TRBV27 to TRBJ2-2, and TRBD1 aligns with 7 junction nucleotides. Input material: blood. Here the CDR3 is given as CASRLDRERNTGELFF. The DNA sequence is as follows: TGTGCCAGCAGACTAGACAGGGAGAGAAACACCGGGGAGCTGTTTTTT.